One sample yielded the 11 T cell receptor beta chains listed below, sequenced in a study of cytotoxic CD8 clonotypes in ibrutinib-treated CLL. Clones were sequenced by immunoSEQ multiplex PCR, and TCRdb holds only the in-frame ones, with some missing. The data contain some 50,000 clones, about two thirds of them singletons. The sequenced sample was PBMCs, obtained after 12 months of ibrutinib treatment. All receptors derive from a human donor with chronic lymphocytic leukemia.

This clone was observed a few times. The CDR3 sequence is CASSPLGNHQPQHF. The CDR3 bases are TGTGCCAGCAGCCCCTTGGGGAATCATCAGCCCCAGCATTTT. The gene calls are TRBV7-9 and TRBJ1-5; no clear D gene. Germline V CDR1 and CDR2: SEHNR, FQNEAQ (reference sequence). V lost 5 bases and J 5 bases, leaving 13 bases between the germline ends. This CDR3 has 14 amino acids.

The chain is built from TRBV7-2 and TRBJ1-1; 8 bases match TRBD1. The CDR3 covers 14 residues. Germline V gene sequence: CDR1 SGHTA, CDR2 FQGNSA. V dropped 5 bases and J dropped 3; count of bases not matched to a gene: 5. This CDR3 is CASSAQGADTEAFF. Here the CDR3 DNA reads TGTGCCAGCAGCGCTCAGGGGGCAGACACTGAAGCTTTCTTT. The full variable domain, in which reference TRBV7-2 and TRBJ1-1 provide the parts outside the CDR3, is GAGVSQSPSNKVTEKGKDVELRCDPISGHTALYWYRQSLGQGLEFLIYFQGNSAPDKSGLPSDRFSAERTGGSVSTLTIQRTQQEDSAVYLCASSAQGADTEAFFGQGTRLTVV.

The chain carries TRBV4-2 and TRBJ2-7, with TRBD1 identical over 8 bases. The germline CDR1 and CDR2 sequences are LGHNA and YNFKEQ. CDR3 length: 15 residues. V lost 8 bases to trimming and J lost 2 bases; unmatched junction nucleotides: 11. The CDR3 coding sequence is TGTGCCAGCGGATCCTTCGTGACAGGGGCCTACGAGCAGTACTTC. It specifies CASGSFVTGAYEQYF.

CDR3 protein: CAWSGRAWGSPLHF. In nucleotides, the CDR3 is TGTGCCTGGAGTGGCAGGGCATGGGGGTCACCCCTCCACTTT. The chain employs TRBV30 and TRBJ1-6; D possibly corresponds to TRBD1 (5 bases). Germline V lookup: CDR1 GTSNPN, CDR2 SVGIG (reference sequence). V dropped 1 base and J dropped 10 bases, with 14 bases sitting between them. The CDR3 has 14 amino acids.

The rearrangement links TRBV2 to TRBJ2-3; D ambiguous. Germline V lookup: CDR1 SNHLY, CDR2 FYNNEI. The CDR3 length is 12 residues. V was cut by 11 bases and J by 1 base, with 10 bases left in between. CDR3 in amino acids: CADSAGTDTQYF. CDR3 DNA sequence: TGTGCCGACTCGGCGGGCACAGATACGCAGTATTTT.

This clone has just a few counts. The CDR3 is CASAGRGSGAYEQYF. The CDR3 DNA follows: TGTGCCAGCGCAGGGCGAGGGTCGGGCGCCTACGAGCAGTACTTC. The chain carries TRBV7-6 and TRBJ2-7, with D perhaps matching TRBD1 or TRBD2 (5 bases each). V was cut by 8 bases and J by 2 bases, with 19 bases left in between. Germline V gene lookup returns CDR1 SGHVS and CDR2 FNYEAQ. This CDR3 comprises 15 residues.

The CDR3 loop is CASSDRGQAQETQYF. The CDR3 bases are TGTGCCAGCAGTGATAGGGGACAGGCCCAAGAGACCCAGTACTTC. V usage is TRBV6-1 and J usage is TRBJ2-5; 8 bases line up with TRBD1. CDR3 length: 15 amino acids. After removal of 3 bases from V and 1 base from J, the junction contained 4 bases not matched to a gene. CDR1 is MNHNS and CDR2 is SASEGT in the germline V gene.

The chain links TRBV7-9 to TRBJ2-3; TRBD1 is a possible D gene (7 bases). The CDR3 contains 14 residues. Trimming took 5 bases from V and 6 from J, leaving 15 bases between them. CDR1 is SEHNR, CDR2 FQNEAQ, per germline (reference sequence). The CDR3 DNA reads as TGTGCCAGCAGCGACCCAGGGGGGAGGGATACGCAGTATTTT. Translating gives CASSDPGGRDTQYF.

On this clone itself: At the DNA level, this CDR3 is encoded by other sequences in the same sample as well. This sequence joins TRBV9 and TRBJ2-5; 12 nucleotides align to TRBD1. With 3 bases clipped from V and 5 bases from J, the junction kept 5 bases outside the gene matches. The CDR3 is 15 residues long. CDR1 and CDR2 from the germline V gene are SGDLS and YYNGEE. CDR3 nucleotide sequence: TGTGCCAGCAGCGGGGGACAGGGGGCTGGGGAGACCCAGTACTTC. Amino acid sequence: CASSGGQGAGETQYF.

Details on this clone: A junction end diverges from the germline sequence, so it may reflect a read error. In DNA form, the CDR3 reads TGTGCTAGCAGCTTAATAGACACAGATACGCAGTATTTT. It specifies CASSLIDTDTQYF. The chain has TRBV7-7 and TRBJ2-3; D remains ambiguous. Per germline, CDR1 SSHAT and CDR2 FNYEAQ (reference sequence). The CDR3 is made up of 13 amino acids.

The chain is built from TRBV15 and TRBJ1-2; 8 bases map to TRBD1. The V gene end was trimmed by 0 bases and the J gene end by 5 bases; junction bases not matched to a gene: 2. This CDR3 has 14 amino acids. Germline CDR1 and CDR2: LNHNV and YYDKDF (reference sequence). The CDR3: CATSRDQGAYGYTF. DNA for the CDR3: TGTGCCACCAGCAGAGACCAGGGGGCTTATGGCTACACCTTC.